The rows below give T cell receptor beta chains drawn from one sample of a study of control samples from healthy donors and cancer patients. The assay was immunoSEQ multiplex PCR, and TCRdb's table has in-frame clones only and misses some. The profile covers 110,000 or so clones, with approximately 82% appearing a single time and 5% to 8.5% taken by the ten largest. Material: blood. The receptors derive from a man between 18 and 29 years old in good health. CDR3s include the opening cysteine and the closing phenylalanine or tryptophan. A D gene is named only where the DNA matches it firmly. Not all rows give a size; the values are once, few, many and, for expanded clones, a class.

CASSPRPGGGYTF	TGTGCCAGCAGCCCCCGACCCGGAGGCGGCTACACCTTC	TRBJ1-2	once	13	NA	TRBV3-1/TRBV3-2
CASSLGVGGNQPQHF	TGTGCCAGCAGCTTAGGTGTTGGAGGCAATCAGCCCCAGCATTTT	TRBJ1-5	NA	15	NA	TRBV7-2
CASSLVLPGDEKLFF	TGTGCCAGCAGCTTGGTACTACCGGGCGATGAAAAACTGTTTTTT	TRBJ1-4	NA	15	NA	TRBV7-9
CASSQRGASGGIYEQYF	TGTGCCAGCAGCCAACGTGGAGCCAGCGGGGGGATCTACGAGCAGTACTTC	TRBJ2-7	NA	17	TRBD2	TRBV4-2
CATTLTPTGNTEAFF	TGTGCCACCACCCTTACCCCGACGGGGAACACTGAAGCTTTCTTT	TRBJ1-1	NA	15	NA	TRBV15
CASSVGGRWGTLGLISNQPQHF	TGTGCCAGCAGCGTAGGAGGACGATGGGGGACTTTGGGCCTTATAAGCAATCAGCCCCAGCATTTT	TRBJ1-5	NA	22	NA	TRBV9
CASSTGLYSSPLHF	TGTGCCAGCAGTACCGGGTTATACAGTTCACCCCTCCACTTT	TRBJ1-6	NA	14	NA	TRBV6-5
CASSAQGAGEQYF	TGTGCCAGCAGCGCGCAGGGGGCGGGCGAGCAGTACTTC	TRBJ2-7	NA	13	NA	TRBV21-1
CASSLGFTQYF	TGTGCCAGCAGCTTGGGCTTTACGCAGTATTTT	TRBJ2-3	NA	11	NA	TRBV5-6
CASSYPFGGQGLYEQYF	TGTGCCAGCAGTTACCCCTTCGGGGGACAGGGTTTGTACGAGCAGTACTTC	TRBJ2-7	NA	17	TRBD1	TRBV6-2/TRBV6-3
CASSLARGHEQFF	TGTGCCAGCAGCTTAGCCCGGGGCCATGAGCAGTTCTTC	TRBJ2-1	NA	13	NA	TRBV11-1
CASSVAGGNEQFF	TGTGCCAGCAGCGTAGCAGGGGGCAATGAGCAGTTCTTC	TRBJ2-1	NA	13	TRBD1	TRBV9
CASRTPGGASYEQYF	TGTGCCAGCCGCACTCCCGGAGGGGCGAGCTACGAGCAGTACTTC	TRBJ2-7	NA	15	NA	TRBV11-2